The 28 T cell receptor beta chains below all came from one sample that was sequenced in a study of tumor and adjacent non-tumor tissue in lung cancer (dated by TCRdb to 2017 to 2018). RNA was isolated from bulk unsorted tissue, and RNA quality was assessed with a NanoDrop ND-1000 and an Agilent 2100. Library preparation used multiplex PCR. Sequenced on an Illumina HiSeq 2500. Following protocols modified from ARM-PCR, the researchers constructed TCRbeta libraries through three rounds of nested PCR with primers (Table S4). The public reads were quality trimmed at Q25 with fastp and then assembled into clones with MiXCR by TCRdb, keeping productive beta chains. Identical CDR3 proteins give one entry, which carries the most common genes and DNA. This sample comprises 75,000 to 100,000 distinct CDR3 sequences, approximately 65% of them detected only once. The ten largest clones capture around 19% of the sample.

The specimen was lung tumor tissue. The origin of the receptors is a man aged 60 to 75 with non-small cell lung cancer.

This chain links TRBV5-1 with TRBJ2-7; D is possibly TRBD2 (5 bases). CDR1 SGHRS and CDR2 YFSETQ come from the germline V gene. With 9 bases removed from V and 0 bases from J, the gap between germline ends came to 13 bases. This CDR3 is 13 amino acids long. The CDR3 DNA reads as TGCGCCAACATCTCTGACTACTCCTACGAGCAGTACTTC. This sequence encodes CANISDYSYEQYF.

This clonotype was observed a few times. A read error may explain this, as a much larger clone is one base away. V is TRBV29-1 and J is TRBJ2-1; D possibly corresponds to TRBD1 (6 bases). The V end was cut by 7 bases, the J end by 5 bases, with 21 bases between. Germline CDR1 and CDR2: SQVTM and ANQGSEA. This CDR3 spans 15 amino acids. This CDR3 is CSANPMAGAHNEQFF. The CDR3 region has the DNA TGCAGCGCCAACCCGATGGCAGGGGCGCACAATGAGCAGTTCTTC.

This chain joins TRBV7-2 and TRBJ2-7, with TRBD1 matching 7 bases. Germline V gene sequence: CDR1 SGHTA, CDR2 FQGNSA. The trim removed 1 base at V and 4 bases at J, leaving 4 bases unmatched. This CDR3 contains 14 residues. CDR3 sequence reads: CASSLGQGGYEQYF. The CDR3 DNA reads as TGTGCCAGCAGCTTAGGACAGGGTGGGTACGAGCAGTACTTC. The whole variable domain, filled in from reference TRBV7-2 and TRBJ2-7, reads GAGVSQSPSNKVTEKGKDVELRCDPISGHTALYWYRQSLGQGLEFLIYFQGNSAPDKSGLPSDRFSAERTGGSVSTLTIQRTQQEDSAVYLCASSLGQGGYEQYFGPGTRLTVT.

In the case of this clonotype: Being one base from a much bigger clone, this may be a read error. The chain is built from TRBV28 and TRBJ1-4; TRBD1 might be the D (5 bases). Germline lookup yields CDR1 MDHEN and CDR2 SYDVKM. Trimming took off 7 bases at V and 3 bases at J, with 12 bases between the two ends. This CDR3 has 14 amino acids. The DNA of the CDR3 is TGTGCCAGCACCGTCTCGGGGCCTAATGAAAAACTGTTTTTT. It is translated as CASTVSGPNEKLFF.

This chain links TRBV28 with TRBJ1-4, with TRBD1 identical over 10 bases. V trimming: 6 bases; J trimming: 6 bases; junction bases outside the gene matches: 10. The CDR3 covers 16 residues. Germline V CDR1 and CDR2: MDHEN, SYDVKM. CDR3 bases: TGTGCCAGCAGCAATAGACCCGGGACAGGGGATGAAAAACTGTTTTTT. Translating it yields CASSNRPGTGDEKLFF.

As for this clonotype: A much larger clone differs from this one at a single base, so this may be a read error. The chain combines TRBV6-5 with TRBJ1-1; weak D call: TRBD1 (5 bases). Looked up from germline, CDR1 is MNHEY and CDR2 is SVGAGI. CDR3 length: 15 amino acids. Trimming took 6 bases from V and 7 from J, leaving 21 bases between them. The CDR3 loop is CASRDPGEEIDEAFF. The CDR3 DNA sequence: TGTGCCAGCAGAGACCCGGGGGAGGAGATCGATGAAGCTTTCTTT.

This clonotype came up many times. The chain has TRBV7-9 and TRBJ1-4; D is unclear. The CDR3 is made up of 13 amino acids. V dropped 0 bases and J dropped 7 bases, with 6 bases sitting between them. CDR1 SEHNR and CDR2 FQNEAQ come from the germline V gene (reference sequence). CDR3 sequence: CASSLAWGEKLFF. The CDR3 coding sequence is TGTGCCAGCAGCTTAGCTTGGGGTGAAAAACTGTTTTTT. The whole variable domain, filled in from reference TRBV7-9 and TRBJ1-4, reads DTGVSQNPRHKITKRGQNVTFRCDPISEHNRLYWYRQTLGQGPEFLTYFQNEAQLEKSRLLSDRFSAERPKGSFSTLEIQRTEQGDSAMYLCASSLAWGEKLFFGSGTQLSVL.

This clonotype was detected ten times or more. The chain links TRBV6-1 to TRBJ2-3, with a tentative D call TRBD2 (6 bases). The CDR3 runs to 15 residues. Germline-derived CDR1 and CDR2 are MNHNS and SASEGT. V lost 6 bases and J lost 1, with 14 bases in between. The CDR3 DNA reads as TGTGCCAGCAGGGCGACTAGTGGGCGCACAGATACGCAGTATTTT. Amino acids: CASRATSGRTDTQYF.

With regard to this clonotype: Since a much larger clone is just one base distant, this may be a read error. The chain links TRBV12-3 or TRBV12-4 to TRBJ2-7, with TRBD1 as a possible D gene (5 bases). This CDR3 has 13 amino acids. V was cut by 5 bases and J by 9 bases, with 17 bases left in between. CDR3 in DNA: TGTGCCAGCAGTAGACAGACCCTCCTGGGGCAGTACTTC. It codes for CASSRQTLLGQYF.

Details on this clonotype: The conserved phenylalanine or tryptophan normally closing the CDR3 is absent here, so this likely arose from a read error. This chain joins TRBV7-9 and TRBJ1-2; possibly TRBD1 for D (6 bases). Germline V gene sequence: CDR1 SEHNR, CDR2 FQNEAQ (reference sequence). The CDR3 covers 16 residues. The CDR3 spells CASSRNSGRGHYGYTL. The CDR3, as DNA: TGTGCCAGCAGCCGGAATTCGGGCAGGGGACACTATGGTTACACCTTA.

The CDR3 DNA is TGCGCCAGCAGCCGCGACGGGACAGGTTTCCCTGGGGCCAACGTCCTGACTTTC. Amino acid sequence: CASSRDGTGFPGANVLTF. V usage is TRBV4-3 and J usage is TRBJ2-6; 8 nucleotides line up with TRBD1. The trim removed 4 bases at V and 2 bases at J, leaving 10 bases unmatched. Germline CDR1 and CDR2: LGHNA and YSLEER. This CDR3 region has 18 residues.

As regards this clonotype: One end of the junction does not line up with germline, which may come from a read error. V and J are TRBV20-1 and TRBJ2-2; weak D call: TRBD1 (5 bases). Germline CDR1 and CDR2: DFQATT and SNEGSKA (reference sequence). The CDR3 totals 14 residues. CDR3 amino acids: CSVRELRHPSGLFF. For the CDR3, the DNA is TGCAGTGTTAGAGAGCTGAGACACCCCTCAGGGCTATTTTTT.

A note on this clonotype: One junction end does not reproduce the germline sequence, and a read error may be involved. The rearrangement links TRBV4-2 to TRBJ2-1, with D tentatively TRBD2 (6 bases). CDR1 LGHNA and CDR2 YNFKEQ come from the germline V gene. The CDR3 spans 15 residues. The CDR3 region has the DNA TGTGCCAGCAGCCAAGGTAGCGGTACATACAAAGAGCAGTTCTTC. The encoded protein is CASSQGSGTYKEQFF.

A remark on this clonotype: A read error may explain this, as a much larger clone is one base away. The V call is TRBV30, the J call TRBJ1-2; no definite D call. Germline values: CDR1 GTSNPN, CDR2 SVGIG (reference sequence). The CDR3 contains 13 residues. As DNA, the CDR3 is TGTGCCTGGAGCCTCGGGCCGTTCTATTGCTACACCTTC. This codes for CAWSLGPFYCYTF.

This clonotype was observed many times. This chain links TRBV29-1 with TRBJ1-2, with no clear D. The ends were cut back, 3 bases at V and 4 bases at J, with 12 bases in the middle. Germline loops: CDR1 SQVTM, CDR2 ANQGSEA. The CDR3 has 13 residues. The CDR3, as DNA: TGCAGCGTTGAGAGACCAGACGGCTATGGCTACACCTTC. Translating it yields CSVERPDGYGYTF.

This clonotype has a single count. The junction and the germline gene differ at one end; a read error may be behind it. V is TRBV6-6 and J is TRBJ2-6, with D uncertain. This CDR3 region has 15 residues. Per the germline V gene, CDR1 is MNHNY and CDR2 is SVGAGI (reference sequence). In DNA, the CDR3 is TGTTCCAGCAGCCTCCCGCTGTCCGGGGCCAACGTCCTGACTTTC. Its protein product is CSSSLPLSGANVLTF.

Concerning this clonotype itself: A much larger clone is a single base away; this may be a read error. This chain links TRBV20-1 with TRBJ2-3; D uncertain. Trimming removed 0 bases from V and 2 bases from J, with 9 bases in between. CDR1 and CDR2 from the germline V gene are DFQATT and SNEGSKA (reference sequence). This CDR3 has 14 amino acids. CDR3 bases: TGCAGTGCTAGAGATGTCACCAACACAGATACGCAGTATTTT. It is translated as CSARDVTNTDTQYF.

With regard to this clonotype: Just one base apart from a much larger clone, this may be a read error. The chain joins TRBV7-8 to TRBJ1-3, with D perhaps TRBD1 (5 bases). Trimming cost V 8 bases and J 2 bases, with 13 bases left between them. The CDR3 is 14 amino acids. Looked up from germline, CDR1 is SGHVS and CDR2 is FQNEAQ. Here the CDR3 DNA reads TGTGCCAGCGGCACCCGGGGGGCTGGAAACACCATATATTTT. It translates to CASGTRGAGNTIYF. The full variable domain, completed using reference TRBV7-8 and TRBJ1-3, is GAGVSQSPRYKVAKRGQDVALRCDPISGHVSLFWYQQALGQGPEFLTYFQNEAQLDKSGLPSDRFFAERPEGSVSTLKIQRTQQEDSAVYLCASGTRGAGNTIYFGEGSWLTVV.

About this clonotype: One end of the junction is discordant with germline, which a read error may explain. The CDR3 nucleotides are TGTGACAGCACCATTGGTGGGCCAAGTCAGCCCCAGCATTTT. Amino acids: CDSTIGGPSQPQHF. The rearrangement joins TRBV12-3 or TRBV12-4 to TRBJ1-5; no clear D. The CDR3 is made up of 14 amino acids.

As regards this clonotype: This CDR3 fails to terminate in the conserved phenylalanine or tryptophan, so it likely reflects a read error. This chain connects TRBV29-1 to TRBJ1-2; TRBD1 agrees at 8 bases. Germline V gene lookup returns CDR1 SQVTM and CDR2 ANQGSEA. The CDR3 loop spans 13 amino acids. The junction had 5 bases not matched to a gene; V was cut back by 6 bases and J by 2 bases. The CDR3 spells CSVGQEANYGYTL. The CDR3 DNA reads TGCAGCGTGGGACAGGAGGCGAACTATGGCTACACCCTC.

With respect to this clonotype: The junction does not match germline at one end; this may be a read error. The chain is built from TRBV29-1 and TRBJ2-5; 7 positions agree with TRBD2. The CDR3 runs 14 residues. CDR1 SQVTM and CDR2 ANQGSEA come from the germline V gene. The CDR3 is CSVGTSGEEEIQYF. Here the CDR3 DNA reads TGCAGCGTTGGGACTAGTGGGGAGGAAGAGATCCAGTACTTC.

The CDR3 sequence is CASSEASVMGEKLFF. The DNA for the CDR3 is TGTGCCAGCAGTGAAGCTAGTGTAATGGGTGAAAAACTGTTTTTT. The chain couples TRBV2 to TRBJ1-4; no firm D call. This CDR3 region has 15 residues. Germline V gene data show CDR1 as SNHLY and CDR2 as FYNNEI. Between the trimmed V and J ends, which lost 0 bases and 7 bases, there was a span of 12 bases. The full variable domain, in which reference TRBV2 and TRBJ1-4 provide the parts outside the CDR3, is EPEVTQTPSHQVTQMGQEVILRCVPISNHLYFYWYRQILGQKVEFLVSFYNNEISEKSEIFDDQFSVERPDGSNFTLKIRSTKLEDSAMYFCASSEASVMGEKLFFGSGTQLSVL.

The chain carries TRBV29-1 and TRBJ2-5; D possibly corresponds to TRBD2 (7 bases). Per germline, CDR1 SQVTM and CDR2 ANQGSEA. This CDR3 has 12 residues. Trimming removed 7 bases at V and 5 bases at J, with 14 bases between. The CDR3 region is CSAYGGPETQYF. The CDR3 DNA is TGCAGCGCTTACGGGGGGCCTGAGACCCAGTACTTC.

Comments on this clonotype: At one end the junction does not follow the germline gene, possibly because of a read error. The V and J genes are TRBV10-2 and TRBJ2-7; 9 bases agree with TRBD1. CDR1 is WSHSY and CDR2 is SAAADI in the germline V gene. The CDR3 loop spans 16 amino acids. In nucleotides, the CDR3 is TGCGCCAGCAGTGATTGTGGGACAGGGAGAGGCTACGAGCAATACTTC. It codes for CASSDCGTGRGYEQYF.

About this clonotype: A single base separates this from a much larger clone, so it may be a read error. The chain recombines TRBV6-2 or TRBV6-3 with TRBJ1-2, with no clear D. CDR3 length: 13 residues. Trimming took off 7 bases at V and 1 base at J, with 10 bases between the two ends. CDR1 and CDR2 (germline): MNHEY, SVGEGT. The CDR3 DNA is TGTGCCAGCACCACCGGATTTAACTATGGCTACACCTTC. Encoded protein: CASTTGFNYGYTF.

The J gene is TRBJ1-1, the V gene TRBV6-5; a weak D match, TRBD1 (5 bases). Trimming took 1 base from V and 11 from J, leaving 20 bases between them. CDR3 length equals 15 residues. CDR1 is MNHEY and CDR2 is SVGAGI in the germline V gene. CDR3 residues: CASSYWAQSQGRAFF. Written as DNA, the CDR3 is TGTGCCAGCAGTTACTGGGCCCAGAGTCAGGGACGTGCTTTCTTT.

The chain combines TRBV11-2 with TRBJ2-1; D might be TRBD2 (5 bases). Between the trimmed V and J ends, which lost 10 bases and 8 bases, there was a span of 24 bases. In germline, CDR1 is SGHAT, CDR2 FQNNGV. The CDR3 is 15 amino acids. The CDR3 loop is CANSPHRRMRDEQFF. In DNA, the CDR3 is TGTGCCAATAGCCCGCACCGGCGGATGAGGGATGAGCAGTTCTTC.

In regard to this clonotype: A much larger clone lies one base from this, so it may be a read error. This sequence joins TRBV12-3 or TRBV12-4 and TRBJ2-1, with D perhaps TRBD1 or TRBD2 (7 bases each). The CDR3 length is 15 residues. Written as DNA, the CDR3 is TGTGCCAGCAGCCCGAGGGGGGGACAGAACAATGAGCACTTCTTC. Protein: CASSPRGGQNNEHFF.